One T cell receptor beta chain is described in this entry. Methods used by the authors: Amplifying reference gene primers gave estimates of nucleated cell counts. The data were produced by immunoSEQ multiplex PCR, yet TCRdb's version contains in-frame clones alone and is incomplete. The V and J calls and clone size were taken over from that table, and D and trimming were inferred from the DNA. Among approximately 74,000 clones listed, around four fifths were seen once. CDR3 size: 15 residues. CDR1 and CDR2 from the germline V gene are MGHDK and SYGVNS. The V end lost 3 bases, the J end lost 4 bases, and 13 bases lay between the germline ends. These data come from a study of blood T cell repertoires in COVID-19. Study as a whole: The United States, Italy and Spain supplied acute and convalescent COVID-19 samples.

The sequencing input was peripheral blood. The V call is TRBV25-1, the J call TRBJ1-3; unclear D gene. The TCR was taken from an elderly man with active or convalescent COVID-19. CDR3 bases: TGTGCCAGCAGTGAGACATGGTCTTCCGGAAACACCATATATTTT. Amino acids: CASSETWSSGNTIYF.